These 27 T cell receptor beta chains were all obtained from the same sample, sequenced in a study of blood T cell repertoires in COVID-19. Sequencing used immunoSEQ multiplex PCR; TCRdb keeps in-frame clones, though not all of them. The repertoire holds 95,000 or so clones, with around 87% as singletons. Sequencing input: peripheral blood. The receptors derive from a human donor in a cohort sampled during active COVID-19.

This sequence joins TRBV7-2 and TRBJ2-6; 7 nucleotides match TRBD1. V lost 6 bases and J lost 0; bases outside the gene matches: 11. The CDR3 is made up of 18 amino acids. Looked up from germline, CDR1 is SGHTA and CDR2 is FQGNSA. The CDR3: CASRSGTDSLSGANVLTF. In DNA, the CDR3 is TGTGCCAGCAGGTCCGGGACAGATAGCCTCTCTGGGGCCAACGTCCTGACTTTC.

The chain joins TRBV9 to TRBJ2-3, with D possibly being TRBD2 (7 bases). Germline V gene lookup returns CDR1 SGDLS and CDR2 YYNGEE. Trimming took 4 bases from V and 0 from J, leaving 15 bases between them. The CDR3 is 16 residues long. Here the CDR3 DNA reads TGTGCCAGCAGCCTCCGCGGGGGCCCTAGCACAGATACGCAGTATTTT. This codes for CASSLRGGPSTDTQYF.

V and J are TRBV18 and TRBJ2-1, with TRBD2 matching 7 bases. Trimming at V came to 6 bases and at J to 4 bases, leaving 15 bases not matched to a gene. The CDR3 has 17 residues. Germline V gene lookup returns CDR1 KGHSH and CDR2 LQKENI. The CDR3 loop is CASSPAPVGGSYNEQFF. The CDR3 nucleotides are TGTGCCAGCTCCCCGGCCCCCGTGGGGGGGAGTTACAATGAGCAGTTCTTC. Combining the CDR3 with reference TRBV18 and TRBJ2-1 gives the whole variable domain NAGVMQNPRHLVRRRGQEARLRCSPMKGHSHVYWYRQLPEEGLKFMVYLQKENIIDESGMPKERFSAEFPKEGPSILRIQQVVRGDSAAYFCASSPAPVGGSYNEQFFGPGTRLTVL.

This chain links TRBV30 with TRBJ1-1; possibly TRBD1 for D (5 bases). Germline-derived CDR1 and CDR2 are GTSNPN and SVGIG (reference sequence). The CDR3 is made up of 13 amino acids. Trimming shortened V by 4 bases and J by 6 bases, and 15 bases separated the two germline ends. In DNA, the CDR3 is TGTGCCTGGATCAGCCTAGGGGTCTCTGAAGCTTTCTTT. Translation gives CAWISLGVSEAFF.

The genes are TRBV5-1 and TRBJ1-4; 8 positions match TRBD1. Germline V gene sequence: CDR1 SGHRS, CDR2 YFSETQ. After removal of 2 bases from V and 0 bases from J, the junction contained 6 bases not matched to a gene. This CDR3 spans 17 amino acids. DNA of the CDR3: TGCGCCAGCAGCTTAGACAGGGGATATGCAACTAATGAAAAACTGTTTTTT. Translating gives CASSLDRGYATNEKLFF.

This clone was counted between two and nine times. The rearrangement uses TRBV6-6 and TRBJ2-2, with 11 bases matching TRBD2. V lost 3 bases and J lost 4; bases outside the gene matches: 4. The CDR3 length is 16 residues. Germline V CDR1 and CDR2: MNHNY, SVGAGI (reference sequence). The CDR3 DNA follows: TGTGCCAGCAGTTATGGTCTAGCGGGGGGCACCGGGGAGCTGTTTTTT. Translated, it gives CASSYGLAGGTGELFF.

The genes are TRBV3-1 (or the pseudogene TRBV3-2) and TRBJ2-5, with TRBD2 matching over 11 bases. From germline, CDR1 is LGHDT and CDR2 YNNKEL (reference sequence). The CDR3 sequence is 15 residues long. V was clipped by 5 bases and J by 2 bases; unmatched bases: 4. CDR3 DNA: TGTGCCAGCAGCACTCGACTAGCGGGGCAAGAGACCCAGTACTTC. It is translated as CASSTRLAGQETQYF.

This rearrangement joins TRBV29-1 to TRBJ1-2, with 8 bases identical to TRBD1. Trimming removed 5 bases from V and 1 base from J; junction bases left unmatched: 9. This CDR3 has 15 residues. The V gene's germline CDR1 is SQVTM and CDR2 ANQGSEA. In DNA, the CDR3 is TGCAGCGTTCTAGGACAGGGTGGATTTAACTATGGCTACACCTTC. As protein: CSVLGQGGFNYGYTF.

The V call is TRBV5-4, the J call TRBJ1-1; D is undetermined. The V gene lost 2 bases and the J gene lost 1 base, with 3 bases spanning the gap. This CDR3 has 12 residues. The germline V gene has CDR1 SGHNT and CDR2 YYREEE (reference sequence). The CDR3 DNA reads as TGTGCCAGCAGCTTACAGAACACTGAAGCTTTCTTT. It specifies CASSLQNTEAFF. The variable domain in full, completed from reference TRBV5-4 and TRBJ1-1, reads ETGVTQSPTHLIKTRGQQVTLRCSSQSGHNTVSWYQQALGQGPQFIFQYYREEENGRGNFPPRFSGLQFPNYSSELNVNALELDDSALYLCASSLQNTEAFFGQGTRLTVV.

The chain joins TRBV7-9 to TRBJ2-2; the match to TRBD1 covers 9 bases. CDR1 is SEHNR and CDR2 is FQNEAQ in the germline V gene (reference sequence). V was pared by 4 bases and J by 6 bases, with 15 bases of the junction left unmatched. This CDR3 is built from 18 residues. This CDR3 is CASSSGQGLQTVSGELFF. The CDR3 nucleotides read TGTGCCAGCAGCTCTGGACAGGGGCTCCAAACTGTGTCCGGGGAGCTGTTTTTT.

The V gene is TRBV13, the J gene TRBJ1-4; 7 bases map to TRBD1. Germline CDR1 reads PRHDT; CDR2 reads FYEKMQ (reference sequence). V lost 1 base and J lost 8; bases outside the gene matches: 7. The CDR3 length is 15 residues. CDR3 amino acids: CASSLAGTVTEKLFF. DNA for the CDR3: TGTGCCAGCAGCTTAGCGGGGACAGTAACAGAAAAACTGTTTTTT.

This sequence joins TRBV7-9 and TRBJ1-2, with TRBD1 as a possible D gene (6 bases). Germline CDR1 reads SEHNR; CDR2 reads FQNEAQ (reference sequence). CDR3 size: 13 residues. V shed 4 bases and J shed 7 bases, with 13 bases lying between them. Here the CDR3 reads CASSYPGQLGYTF. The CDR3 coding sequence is TGTGCCAGCAGCTACCCGGGACAACTTGGCTACACCTTC.

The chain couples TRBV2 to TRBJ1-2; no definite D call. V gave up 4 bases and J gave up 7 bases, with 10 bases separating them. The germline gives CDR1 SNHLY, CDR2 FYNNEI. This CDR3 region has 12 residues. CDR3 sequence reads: CASSVKRAGYTF. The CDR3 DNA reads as TGTGCCAGCAGTGTCAAGAGGGCTGGCTACACCTTC.

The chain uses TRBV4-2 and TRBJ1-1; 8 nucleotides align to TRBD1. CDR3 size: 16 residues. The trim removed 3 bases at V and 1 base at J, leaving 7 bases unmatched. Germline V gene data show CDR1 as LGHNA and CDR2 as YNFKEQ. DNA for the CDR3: TGTGCCAGCAGCCAGGGTCAGGGGGCCCAGAACACTGAAGCTTTCTTT. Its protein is CASSQGQGAQNTEAFF.

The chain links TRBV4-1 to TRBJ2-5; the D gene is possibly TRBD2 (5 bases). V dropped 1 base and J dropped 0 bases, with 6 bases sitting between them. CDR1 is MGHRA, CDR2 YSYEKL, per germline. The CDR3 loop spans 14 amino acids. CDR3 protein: CASSQVGNQETQYF. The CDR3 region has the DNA TGCGCCAGCAGCCAAGTCGGGAACCAAGAGACCCAGTACTTC.

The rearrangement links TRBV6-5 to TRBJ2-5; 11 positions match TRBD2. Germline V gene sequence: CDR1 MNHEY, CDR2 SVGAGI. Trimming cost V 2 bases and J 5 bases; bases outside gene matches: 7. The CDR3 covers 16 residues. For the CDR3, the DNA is TGTGCCAGCAGTTACGGTAGCGGGGGGGCCGGGGAGACCCAGTACTTC. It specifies CASSYGSGGAGETQYF.

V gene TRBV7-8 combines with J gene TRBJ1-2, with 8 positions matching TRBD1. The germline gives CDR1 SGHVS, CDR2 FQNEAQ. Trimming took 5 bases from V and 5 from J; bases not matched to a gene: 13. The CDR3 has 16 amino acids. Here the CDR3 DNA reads TGTGCCAGCAGCCCCAGAGCAGGGGGCGCCGGATATGGCTACACCTTC. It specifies CASSPRAGGAGYGYTF.

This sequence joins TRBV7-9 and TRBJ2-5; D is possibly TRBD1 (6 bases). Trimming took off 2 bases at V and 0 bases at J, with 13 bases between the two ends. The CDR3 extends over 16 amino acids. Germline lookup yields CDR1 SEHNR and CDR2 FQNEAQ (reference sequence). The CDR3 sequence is CASSLYQGTYQETQYF. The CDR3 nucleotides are TGTGCCAGCAGCTTATACCAGGGGACCTACCAAGAGACCCAGTACTTC.

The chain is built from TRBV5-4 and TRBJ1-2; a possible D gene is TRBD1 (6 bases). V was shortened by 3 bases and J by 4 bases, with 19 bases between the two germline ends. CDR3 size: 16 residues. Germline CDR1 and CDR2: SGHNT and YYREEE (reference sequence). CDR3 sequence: CASSSQQGRTLYGYTF. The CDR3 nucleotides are TGTGCCAGCAGCTCCCAACAGGGTCGGACCCTCTATGGCTACACCTTC.

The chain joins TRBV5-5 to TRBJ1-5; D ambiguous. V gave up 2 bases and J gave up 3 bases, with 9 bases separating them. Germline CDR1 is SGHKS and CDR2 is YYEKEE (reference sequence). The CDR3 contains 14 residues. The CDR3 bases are TGTGCCAGCAGCTTTGGCACGCCCAATCAGCCCCAGCATTTT. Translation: CASSFGTPNQPQHF.

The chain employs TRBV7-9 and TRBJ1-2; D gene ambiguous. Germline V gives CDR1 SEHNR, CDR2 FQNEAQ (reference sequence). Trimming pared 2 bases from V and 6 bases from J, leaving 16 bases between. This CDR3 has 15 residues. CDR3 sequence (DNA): TGTGCCAGCAGCTTAAGCATCAGGAAATCCAATGGCTACACCTTC. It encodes CASSLSIRKSNGYTF.

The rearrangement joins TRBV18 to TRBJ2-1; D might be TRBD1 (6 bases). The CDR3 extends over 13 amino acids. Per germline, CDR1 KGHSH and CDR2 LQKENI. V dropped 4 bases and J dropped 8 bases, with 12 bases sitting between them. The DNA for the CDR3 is TGTGCCAGCTCACTCAGGGGCGAGGATGAGCAGTTCTTC. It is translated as CASSLRGEDEQFF.

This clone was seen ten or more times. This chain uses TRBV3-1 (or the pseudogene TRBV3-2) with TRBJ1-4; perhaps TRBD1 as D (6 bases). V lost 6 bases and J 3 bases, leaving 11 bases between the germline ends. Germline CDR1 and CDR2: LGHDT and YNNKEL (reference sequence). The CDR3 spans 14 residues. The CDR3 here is CASRLQGPNEKLFF. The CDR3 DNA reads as TGTGCCAGCAGATTACAGGGACCTAATGAAAAACTGTTTTTT.

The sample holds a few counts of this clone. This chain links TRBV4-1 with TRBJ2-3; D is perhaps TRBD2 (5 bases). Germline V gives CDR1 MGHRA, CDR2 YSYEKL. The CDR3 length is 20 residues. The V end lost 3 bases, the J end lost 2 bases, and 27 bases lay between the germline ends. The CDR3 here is CASSHLPPAGVRSYTDTQYF. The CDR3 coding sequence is TGCGCCAGCAGCCACTTACCGCCGGCGGGCGTGCGTTCATACACAGATACGCAGTATTTT.

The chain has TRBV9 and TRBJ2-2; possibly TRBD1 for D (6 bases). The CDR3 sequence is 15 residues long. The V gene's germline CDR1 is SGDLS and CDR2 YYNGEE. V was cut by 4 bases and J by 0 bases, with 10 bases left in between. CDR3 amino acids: CASSRRTANTGELFF. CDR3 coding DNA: TGTGCCAGCAGCAGGCGGACAGCGAACACCGGGGAGCTGTTTTTT.

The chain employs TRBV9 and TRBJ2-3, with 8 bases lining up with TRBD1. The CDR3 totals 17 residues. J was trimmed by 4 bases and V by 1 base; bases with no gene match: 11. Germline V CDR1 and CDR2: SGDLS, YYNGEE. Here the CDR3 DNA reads TGTGCCAGCAGCGTAACCTCCAGGGGGCTATTATCAGATACGCAGTATTTT. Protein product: CASSVTSRGLLSDTQYF.

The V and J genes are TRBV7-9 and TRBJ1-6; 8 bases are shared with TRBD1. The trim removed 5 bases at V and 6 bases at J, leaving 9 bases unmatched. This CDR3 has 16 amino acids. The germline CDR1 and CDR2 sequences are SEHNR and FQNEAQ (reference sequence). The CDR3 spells CASSPMGGTGNSPLHF. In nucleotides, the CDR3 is TGTGCCAGCAGCCCGATGGGAGGGACAGGTAATTCACCCCTCCACTTT.